Sequencing of this TCR beta chain was carried out in a study of PD-1 blockade in classical Hodgkin lymphoma. Notes on the study in general: When set against healthy donors, newly diagnosed patients were reported to show lower baseline TCR diversity.

Trimming left V 0 bases short and J 1 base short, with 10 bases between. Germline lookup yields CDR1 SNHLY and CDR2 FYNNEI. The CDR3 sequence is 16 residues long. Specified time point: cycle 4 day 1 (C4D1), after 6 weeks of nivolumab. Each patient's relapse followed autologous stem cell transplantation, and brentuximab vedotin exposure varied. By magnetic negative selection, CD4+ T cells were purified from thawed PBMCs. Generated by immunoSEQ multiplex PCR, the TCRdb table keeps only in-frame clones and is missing some. Of under 15,000 clones in the sample, roughly 80% are singletons; the top ten hold 0.8% to 1%. A remark on this clone: Its specificity is not known.

This receptor was taken from a human donor with classical Hodgkin lymphoma. The genes are TRBV2 and TRBJ2-4; D not certain. The source material was CD4+ T cells from blood, sampled before the fourth cycle of nivolumab. The CDR3 here is CASSEALPAAKNIQYF. DNA for the CDR3: TGTGCCAGCAGTGAAGCGCTTCCCGCGGCCAAAAACATTCAGTACTTC.